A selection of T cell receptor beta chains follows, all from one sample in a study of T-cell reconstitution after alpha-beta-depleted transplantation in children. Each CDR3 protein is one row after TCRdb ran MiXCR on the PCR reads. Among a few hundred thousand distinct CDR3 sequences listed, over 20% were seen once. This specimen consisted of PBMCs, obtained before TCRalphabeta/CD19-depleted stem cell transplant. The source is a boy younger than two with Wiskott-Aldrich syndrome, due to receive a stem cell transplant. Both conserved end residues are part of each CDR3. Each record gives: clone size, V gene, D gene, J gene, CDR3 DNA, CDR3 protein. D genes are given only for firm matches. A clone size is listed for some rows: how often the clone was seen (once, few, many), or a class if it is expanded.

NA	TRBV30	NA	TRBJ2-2	TGTGCCTGGAGTTTCCACTCAGGGGTGGATACCGGGGAGCTGTTTTTT	CAWSFHSGVDTGELFF
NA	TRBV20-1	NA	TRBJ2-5	TGCAGTGCTGGACTGACAGAAGAGACCCAGTACTTC	CSAGLTEETQYF
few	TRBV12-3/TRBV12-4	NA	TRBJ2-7	TGTGCCAGCGGCCCCGTGGGCGGTGGCTCCTACGAGCAGTACTTC	CASGPVGGGSYEQYF
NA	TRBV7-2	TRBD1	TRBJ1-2	TGTGCCAGCAGCTTAGGATCAGGGGGCTATGGCTACACCTTC	CASSLGSGGYGYTF
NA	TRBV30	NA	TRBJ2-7	TGTGCCTGGAGGAAAGGAGGCGGCGAGCAGTACTTC	CAWRKGGGEQYF
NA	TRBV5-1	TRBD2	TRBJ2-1	TGCGCCAGCCGCAGGGAGGAGCGGGGGAATGAGCAGTTCTTC	CASRREERGNEQFF
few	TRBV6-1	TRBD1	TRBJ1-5	TGTGCCAGCAGGGACAGGAGCAATCAGCCCCAGCATTTT	CASRDRSNQPQHF
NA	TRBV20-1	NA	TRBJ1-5	TGCAGTGCCCCCGCCCTGGAATACAATCAGCCCCAGCATTTT	CSAPALEYNQPQHF
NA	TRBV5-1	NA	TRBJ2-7	TGCGCCAGCAGCTTGGCTCACCCAGCCTACGAGCAGTACTTC	CASSLAHPAYEQYF
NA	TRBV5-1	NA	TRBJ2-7	TGCGCCAGCAGCTCGACCCCCGGTGCGGGCCTCCACGAGCAGTACTTC	CASSSTPGAGLHEQYF
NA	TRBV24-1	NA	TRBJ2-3	TGTGCCACCAGTGACACATCCGGGACACGGGTGCAGTATTTT	CATSDTSGTRVQYF
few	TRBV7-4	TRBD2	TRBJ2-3	TGTGCCAGCAGCGTAGCGGGGATAAATGCAGATACGCAGTATTTT	CASSVAGINADTQYF
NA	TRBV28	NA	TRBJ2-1	TGTGCCAGCAGTTTAAGAGGGACTCGGGACAATGAGCAGTTCTTC	CASSLRGTRDNEQFF
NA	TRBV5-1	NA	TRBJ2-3	TGCGCCAGCAGCTTAGGACCACGAAGCACAGATACGCAGTATTTT	CASSLGPRSTDTQYF
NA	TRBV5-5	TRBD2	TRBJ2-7	TGTGCCAGCAGCTCAACAGGGACTAGCGGGAGCTACGAGCAGTACTTC	CASSSTGTSGSYEQYF
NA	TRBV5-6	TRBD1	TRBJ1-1	TGTGCCAGCAGCTTGGGGGACAGGTTAACTGAAGCTTTCTTT	CASSLGDRLTEAFF
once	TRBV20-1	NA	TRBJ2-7	TGCAGTGCTAGAGAGGGGGGTTACGAGCAGTACTTC	CSAREGGYEQYF
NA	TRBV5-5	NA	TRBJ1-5	TGTGCCAGCAGCCCCAGCGGGGTACAGCCCCAGCATTTT	CASSPSGVQPQHF
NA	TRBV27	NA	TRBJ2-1	TGTGCCAGCACCAGACAGGGACTATACAATGAGCAGTTCTTC	CASTRQGLYNEQFF
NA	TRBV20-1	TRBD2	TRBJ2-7	TGCAGTGCTAGGCCGACTAGCGGGACCTTAAGCTCCTACGAGCAGTACTTC	CSARPTSGTLSSYEQYF
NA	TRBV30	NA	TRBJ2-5	TGTGCCTGGAGTGTACTGGCCGTTTGGGAGACCCAGTACTTC	CAWSVLAVWETQYF
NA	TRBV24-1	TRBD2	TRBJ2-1	TGTGCCACCAGTCCCTCTAGCGGGAGGGCCAATGAGCAGTTCTTC	CATSPSSGRANEQFF
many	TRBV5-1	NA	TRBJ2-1	TGCGCCAGCAGCAGGATGAGCTCCTACAATGAGCAGTTCTTC	CASSRMSSYNEQFF
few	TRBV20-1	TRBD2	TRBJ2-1	TGCAGTGCGGAGGGACTAGCGGGAGATGAAGAGCAGTTCTTC	CSAEGLAGDEEQFF
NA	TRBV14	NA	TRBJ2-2	TGTGCCAGCAGCTTTCCGGGCGCCGGGGAGCTGTTTTTT	CASSFPGAGELFF
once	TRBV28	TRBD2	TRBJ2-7	TGTGCCAGCAGTCCGCACGGTGGACTAGCGGGTTTATCCTACGAGCAGTACTTC	CASSPHGGLAGLSYEQYF
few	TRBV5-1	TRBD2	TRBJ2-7	TGCGCCAGCAGCCGGGGGGAGGGCTACGAGCAGTACTTC	CASSRGEGYEQYF
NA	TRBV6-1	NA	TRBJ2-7	TGTGCCAGCAAATGGGCCTCCCACGAGCAGTACTTC	CASKWASHEQYF
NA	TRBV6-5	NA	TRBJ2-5	TGTGCCAGCAGCTACGCGGGTCATAGTGAGACCCAGTACTTC	CASSYAGHSETQYF
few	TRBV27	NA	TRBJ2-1	TGTGCCAGCAGGATATACGGGGGACCGGGGAATGAGCAGTTCTTC	CASRIYGGPGNEQFF
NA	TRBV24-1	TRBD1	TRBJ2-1	TGTGCCACTAGGGACAGCTACAATGAGCAGTTCTTC	CATRDSYNEQFF
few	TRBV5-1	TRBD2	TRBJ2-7	TGCGCCAGCAGCTCCATAGGAGCGGGAGATAACGAGCAGTACTTC	CASSSIGAGDNEQYF
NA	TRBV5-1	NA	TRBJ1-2	TGCGCCAGCAGTACGGGCCAAGGGGATGGCTACACCTTC	CASSTGQGDGYTF
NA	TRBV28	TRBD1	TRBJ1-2	TGTGCCAGCAGTTTATTGGTGTGGGACAGCAACTATGGCTACACCTTC	CASSLLVWDSNYGYTF
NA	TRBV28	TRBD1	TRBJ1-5	TGTGCCAGCAGCCTAGACAGGGGCGCTCAGCCCCAGCATTTT	CASSLDRGAQPQHF
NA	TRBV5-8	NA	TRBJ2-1	TGTGCCAGCAGCTTCGGTAGACTCGAGAACAATGAGCAGTTCTTC	CASSFGRLENNEQFF
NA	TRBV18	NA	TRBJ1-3	TGTGCCAGCTCACCAAGCCCCCCAGGGACTGGAAACACCATATATTTT	CASSPSPPGTGNTIYF
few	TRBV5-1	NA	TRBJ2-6	TGCGCCAGCAGCCCTCGACCGTCTGGGGCCAACGTCCTGACTTTC	CASSPRPSGANVLTF
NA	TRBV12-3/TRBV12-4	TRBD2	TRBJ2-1	TGTGCCAGCAGTTTTCGGCGGGAGGGCCACAATGAGCAGTTCTTC	CASSFRREGHNEQFF
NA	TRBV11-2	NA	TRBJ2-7	TGTGCCAGCAGCTTAGGGGCAGGGCCTAAATTGTGGCAGTACTTC	CASSLGAGPKLWQYF
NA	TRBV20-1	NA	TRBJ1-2	TGCAGTGCTACCGATATCCGTGGCTACACCTTC	CSATDIRGYTF
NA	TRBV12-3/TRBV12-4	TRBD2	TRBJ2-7	TGTGCCAGCAGAACGGCGGGAGGTGGGTTGGAGCAGTACTTC	CASRTAGGGLEQYF
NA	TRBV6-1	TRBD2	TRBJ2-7	TGTGCCAGCAGTGCGCCGGGACTAGCACGCGAGCAGTACTTC	CASSAPGLAREQYF
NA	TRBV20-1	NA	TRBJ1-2	TGCAGTGCTTTATCAGAGTTCTATGGCTACACCTTC	CSALSEFYGYTF
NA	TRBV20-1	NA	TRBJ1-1	TGCAGTGCTAGCGGACACCAGCAGAACACTGAAGCTTTCTTT	CSASGHQQNTEAFF
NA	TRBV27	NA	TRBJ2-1	TGTGCCAGCAAGGGGGAGGGCCGTTACACTGAGCAGTTCTTC	CASKGEGRYTEQFF
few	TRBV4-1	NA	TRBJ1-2	TGCGCCAGCAGCCAAGTTTTGGGACGCGGCTATGGCTACACCTTC	CASSQVLGRGYGYTF
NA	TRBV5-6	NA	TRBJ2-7	TGTGCCAGCAGCATCTTAATTAGCGGATACGAGCAGTACTTC	CASSILISGYEQYF
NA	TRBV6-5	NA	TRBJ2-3	TGTGCCAGCGGCCGGAACGCGGATACGCAGTATTTT	CASGRNADTQYF
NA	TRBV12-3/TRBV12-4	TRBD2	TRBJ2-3	TGTGCCAGCAGTTTGCTGCGGGGGACAGATACGCAGTATTTT	CASSLLRGTDTQYF
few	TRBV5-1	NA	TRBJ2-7	TGCGCCAGCAGCTATGGACTAATAGCGGCATTCGAGCAGTACTTC	CASSYGLIAAFEQYF
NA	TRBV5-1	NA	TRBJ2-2	TGCGCCAGCAGCCTCCTAGGGGGGCCGGTGGTCACCGGGGAGCTGTTTTTT	CASSLLGGPVVTGELFF
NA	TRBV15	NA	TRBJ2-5	TGTGCCACCAGCAGAAAACGAGAAGAGACCCAGTACTTC	CATSRKREETQYF
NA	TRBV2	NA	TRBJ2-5	TGTGCCAGCTGTGGTGAAAGGGGCGGTGAGACCCAGTACTTC	CASCGERGGETQYF
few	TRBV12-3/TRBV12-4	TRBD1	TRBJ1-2	TGTGCCAGCAGACCAGGGGGCCCAGGCACCTTC	CASRPGGPGTF
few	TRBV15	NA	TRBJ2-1	TGTGCCACCAGCAGGGCTAGCTTTATTGAGCAGTTCTTC	CATSRASFIEQFF
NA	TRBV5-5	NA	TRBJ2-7	TGTGCCAGCGGCTCCGGGCCGTTACACTACGAGCAGTACTTC	CASGSGPLHYEQYF
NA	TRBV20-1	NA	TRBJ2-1	TGCAGTGCTGCGGCATTGGACAGTGGGGCCAATGAGCAGTTCTTC	CSAAALDSGANEQFF